Listed below are T cell receptor beta chains from one sample, sequenced in a study of T cells in Graves' hyperthyroidism and ophthalmopathy. TCRdb itself ran the multiplex PCR reads through MiXCR, one entry per CDR3 protein. The table lists about 280,000 distinct CDR3 sequences, less than 30% of them singletons, with approximately 25% in the top ten. Material for sequencing was blood. Source of these receptors: a man aged 35 to 55 with Graves' hyperthyroidism that later progressed to Graves' ophthalmopathy. Each CDR3 is given with its conserved first and last residue. The order of the fields is D gene, J gene, V gene, CDR3 protein. A D gene is named only where the DNA matches it firmly.

d_gene: NA
j_gene: TRBJ2-5
v_gene: TRBV20-1
CDR3aa: CSTTPSGRLETQYF

d_gene: NA
j_gene: TRBJ2-7
v_gene: TRBV6-1
CDR3aa: CASSVSVYEQYF

d_gene: NA
j_gene: TRBJ1-5
v_gene: TRBV28
CDR3aa: CASKFAGAAREPQHF

d_gene: TRBD1
j_gene: TRBJ2-5
v_gene: TRBV7-2
CDR3aa: CASSPDRGLETQYF

d_gene: NA
j_gene: TRBJ1-2
v_gene: TRBV6-1
CDR3aa: CASSEYNYGYTF

d_gene: NA
j_gene: TRBJ1-3
v_gene: TRBV7-9
CDR3aa: CASSAGASSGNTIYF

d_gene: NA
j_gene: TRBJ1-1
v_gene: TRBV7-3
CDR3aa: CASSLGGRTEAFF

d_gene: TRBD2
j_gene: TRBJ2-7
v_gene: TRBV20-1
CDR3aa: CSARDRTSGSGAFGEQYF

d_gene: NA
j_gene: TRBJ1-1
v_gene: TRBV4-1
CDR3aa: CASSQRSVGVLEAFF

d_gene: NA
j_gene: TRBJ2-2
v_gene: TRBV10-3
CDR3aa: CAINPQDANTGELFF

d_gene: NA
j_gene: TRBJ1-2
v_gene: TRBV11-2
CDR3aa: CASSLDKGVGYTF

d_gene: TRBD1
j_gene: TRBJ2-7
v_gene: TRBV29-1
CDR3aa: CSVASRDRGPYEQYF

d_gene: NA
j_gene: TRBJ2-7
v_gene: TRBV2
CDR3aa: CASSPFLGTLYEQYF

d_gene: TRBD2
j_gene: TRBJ2-5
v_gene: TRBV20-1
CDR3aa: CSARDRFRLAGQETQYF

d_gene: TRBD2
j_gene: TRBJ2-4
v_gene: TRBV5-6
CDR3aa: CASSLGGTIAKNIQYF

d_gene: TRBD2
j_gene: TRBJ2-2
v_gene: TRBV6-1
CDR3aa: CASSETSGSPGELFF

d_gene: NA
j_gene: TRBJ1-1
v_gene: TRBV7-3
CDR3aa: CASSSGVATEAFF

d_gene: NA
j_gene: TRBJ2-5
v_gene: TRBV6-1
CDR3aa: CASSEVGRRSRETQYF

d_gene: TRBD1
j_gene: TRBJ2-7
v_gene: TRBV9
CDR3aa: CASSVAAGQGFHEQYF

d_gene: NA
j_gene: TRBJ1-5
v_gene: TRBV12-3/TRBV12-4
CDR3aa: CASNRPGQPQHF

d_gene: NA
j_gene: TRBJ2-4
v_gene: TRBV6-1
CDR3aa: CASSRTLTLAKNIQYF

d_gene: NA
j_gene: TRBJ2-7
v_gene: TRBV28
CDR3aa: CASTLGGARTYEQYF

d_gene: TRBD1
j_gene: TRBJ1-5
v_gene: TRBV12-3/TRBV12-4
CDR3aa: CASNPGQGDQPQHF

d_gene: NA
j_gene: TRBJ2-2
v_gene: TRBV12-3/TRBV12-4
CDR3aa: CASSFITGFGELFF

d_gene: TRBD2
j_gene: TRBJ2-5
v_gene: TRBV20-1
CDR3aa: CSADTLASGREETQYF

d_gene: NA
j_gene: TRBJ2-7
v_gene: TRBV6-2/TRBV6-3
CDR3aa: CASSSRLSWYEQYF

d_gene: NA
j_gene: TRBJ2-7
v_gene: TRBV6-5
CDR3aa: CASSLLIGIERHEQYF

d_gene: NA
j_gene: TRBJ1-1
v_gene: TRBV29-1
CDR3aa: CSVGTAFF

d_gene: NA
j_gene: TRBJ2-5
v_gene: TRBV6-1
CDR3aa: CASSAGQPPETQYF

d_gene: NA
j_gene: TRBJ1-1
v_gene: TRBV12-3/TRBV12-4
CDR3aa: CASRATGNTEAFF

d_gene: TRBD2
j_gene: TRBJ2-5
v_gene: TRBV25-1
CDR3aa: CASSAELAGVETQYF

d_gene: TRBD2
j_gene: TRBJ2-7
v_gene: TRBV27
CDR3aa: CASGGTSGRSYEQYF

d_gene: TRBD1
j_gene: TRBJ1-2
v_gene: TRBV12-3/TRBV12-4
CDR3aa: CASSFPGQGDYGYTF

d_gene: NA
j_gene: TRBJ1-2
v_gene: TRBV30
CDR3aa: CAWSPGPLRNYGYTF

d_gene: NA
j_gene: TRBJ2-5
v_gene: TRBV12-3/TRBV12-4
CDR3aa: CASSEDWGGETQYF

d_gene: TRBD1
j_gene: TRBJ2-7
v_gene: TRBV24-1
CDR3aa: CATSETGTGTEQYF

d_gene: TRBD1
j_gene: TRBJ1-2
v_gene: TRBV6-2/TRBV6-3
CDR3aa: CASSRGTGNGYTF

d_gene: NA
j_gene: TRBJ1-1
v_gene: TRBV10-3
CDR3aa: CAIVPDTEMNTEAFF

d_gene: NA
j_gene: TRBJ2-7
v_gene: TRBV6-1
CDR3aa: CASSRADNYEQYF

d_gene: NA
j_gene: TRBJ1-1
v_gene: TRBV5-5
CDR3aa: CASNEDVNTEAFF

d_gene: NA
j_gene: TRBJ1-5
v_gene: TRBV4-1
CDR3aa: CASSQASNQPQHF

d_gene: NA
j_gene: TRBJ1-1
v_gene: TRBV20-1
CDR3aa: CSADRRGMNTEAFF